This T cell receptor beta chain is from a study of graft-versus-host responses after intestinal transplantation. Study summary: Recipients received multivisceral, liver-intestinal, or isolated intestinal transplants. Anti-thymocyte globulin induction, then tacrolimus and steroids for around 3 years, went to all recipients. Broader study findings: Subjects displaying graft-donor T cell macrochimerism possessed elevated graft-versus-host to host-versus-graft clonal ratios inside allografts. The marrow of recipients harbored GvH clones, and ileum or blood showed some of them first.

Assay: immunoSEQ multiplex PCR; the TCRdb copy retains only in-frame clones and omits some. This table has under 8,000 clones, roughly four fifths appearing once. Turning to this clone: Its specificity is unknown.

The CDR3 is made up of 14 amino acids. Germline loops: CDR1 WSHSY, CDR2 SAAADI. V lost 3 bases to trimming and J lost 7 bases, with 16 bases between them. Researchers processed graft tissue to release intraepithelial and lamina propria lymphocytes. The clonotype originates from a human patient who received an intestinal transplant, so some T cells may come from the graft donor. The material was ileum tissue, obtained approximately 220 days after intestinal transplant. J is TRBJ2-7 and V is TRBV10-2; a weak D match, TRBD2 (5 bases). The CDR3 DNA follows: TGCGCCAGCAGTGAATTCAGGCGGGCCGAGGAGCAGTACTTC. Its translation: CASSEFRRAEEQYF.